The T cell receptor (beta chain) under discussion was sequenced for a study of CD8+ T cells in alopecia areata. Study overall: The study gave treated patients oral tofacitinib at 5 to 10 mg twice daily.

General study results and limits: There were many expanded lesional clones persisting in scalp and blood during tofacitinib.

Sequencing relied on a cDNA template that was reverse transcribed from extracted RNA. Assay used: immunoSEQ multiplex PCR; TCRdb lists only in-frame clones, some missing. This table has 110,000 or so clones, 58% appearing once. Germline V gives CDR1 GTSNPN, CDR2 SVGIG (reference sequence). The CDR3 runs 10 residues. Trimming cost V 5 bases and J 1 base, with 2 bases left between them. This sample's treatment: oral pan-JAK inhibitor, 5-10 mg twice daily. Researchers took lesional scalp punch biopsies and peripheral blood from people who were alopecia areata patients. The researchers isolated CD4+ and CD8+ T cells from PBMCs by sorting. On this clone: What it binds is unknown.

The sequence was obtained from a human donor with alopecia areata. Sequenced here: CD8+ T cells sorted from blood, sampled at week 4, from a patient treated with tofacitinib. This rearrangement joins TRBV30 to TRBJ1-2; no reliable D call. The CDR3 spells CAWGNYGYTF. Here the CDR3 DNA reads TGTGCCTGGGGTAACTATGGCTACACCTTC.